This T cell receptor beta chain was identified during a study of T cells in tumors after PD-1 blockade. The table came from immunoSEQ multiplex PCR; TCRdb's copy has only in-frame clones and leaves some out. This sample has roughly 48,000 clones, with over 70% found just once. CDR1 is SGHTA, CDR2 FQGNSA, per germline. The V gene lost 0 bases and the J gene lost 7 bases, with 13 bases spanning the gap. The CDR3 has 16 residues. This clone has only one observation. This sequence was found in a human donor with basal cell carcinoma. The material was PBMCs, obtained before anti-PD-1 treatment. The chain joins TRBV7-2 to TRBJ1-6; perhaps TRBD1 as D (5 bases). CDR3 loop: CASSLARRRQNSPLHF. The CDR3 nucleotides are TGTGCCAGCAGCTTAGCGAGAAGGAGACAGAATTCACCCCTCCACTTT.